These 29 T cell receptor beta chains originate from one sample sequenced in a study of OX40 agonist ivuxolimab in advanced cancers. The method was immunoSEQ multiplex PCR; TCRdb's version includes in-frame clones alone and lacks a portion of them. The sample yields fewer than 15,000 clones, about two thirds seen once. Source: CD4+ or CD8+ T cells sorted from blood, taken in a trial of the OX40 agonist ivuxolimab. The receptor source for this set is an adult with an advanced solid tumor such as melanoma, head and neck, liver or kidney cancer.

This clone was observed a handful of times. This CDR3 reads CSAAQGDEQYF. For the CDR3, the DNA is TGCAGTGCAGCTCAGGGGGACGAGCAGTACTTC. The chain recombines TRBV20-1 with TRBJ2-7, with 7 bases identical to TRBD1. CDR1 is DFQATT, CDR2 SNEGSKA, per germline (reference sequence). CDR3 size: 11 residues. J was trimmed by 5 bases and V by 6 bases; bases with no gene match: 4.

The CDR3 loop is CASSLRAGRIQETQYF. DNA for the CDR3: TGTGCCAGCAGTTTAAGGGCAGGCAGGATACAAGAGACCCAGTACTTC. The chain joins TRBV27 to TRBJ2-5; D remains unclear. V shed 2 bases and J shed 2 bases, with 15 bases lying between them. Germline V gene sequence: CDR1 MNHEY, CDR2 SMNVEV (reference sequence). The CDR3 loop spans 16 amino acids.

V and J are TRBV18 and TRBJ1-5, with D tentatively TRBD1 (6 bases). V shed 3 bases and J shed 6 bases, with 12 bases lying between them. CDR1 is KGHSH and CDR2 is LQKENI in the germline V gene. The CDR3 length is 14 residues. The CDR3 region is CASSPSGRGQPQHF. In DNA form, the CDR3 reads TGTGCCAGCTCACCTTCTGGCAGGGGTCAGCCCCAGCATTTT. The full variable domain, rest sourced from reference TRBV18 and TRBJ1-5, is NAGVMQNPRHLVRRRGQEARLRCSPMKGHSHVYWYRQLPEEGLKFMVYLQKENIIDESGMPKERFSAEFPKEGPSILRIQQVVRGDSAAYFCASSPSGRGQPQHFGDGTRLSIL.

J is TRBJ2-3 and V is TRBV4-2; TRBD2 matches at 11 bases. Per germline, CDR1 LGHNA and CDR2 YNFKEQ. The J segment lost 6 bases and the V segment lost 1 base, leaving 3 bases of the junction unmatched. The CDR3 is made up of 15 amino acids. CDR3 residues: CASSQGVAGGDTQYF. DNA for the CDR3: TGTGCCAGCAGCCAAGGGGTAGCGGGAGGGGATACGCAGTATTTT.

This clone was seen just once. J is TRBJ2-1 and V is TRBV6-5, with D unclear. The length of the CDR3 is 13 residues. Looked up from germline, CDR1 is MNHEY and CDR2 is SVGAGI. Between the trimmed V and J ends, which lost 0 bases and 9 bases, there was a span of 9 bases. The CDR3 DNA sequence: TGTGCCAGCAGTTACTCTCTATACGCTGAGCAGTTCTTC. It translates to CASSYSLYAEQFF.

The CDR3 DNA reads as TGTGCCAGCAGTTTATTTGGGAGATCTGGGGACAAAGCCTACGAGCAGTACTTC. Amino acids: CASSLFGRSGDKAYEQYF. This chain links TRBV28 with TRBJ2-7; tentative D call: TRBD1 (6 bases). The CDR3 spans 18 residues. V lost 1 base and J lost 2, with 21 bases in between. The germline V gene has CDR1 MDHEN and CDR2 SYDVKM.

The chain has TRBV9 and TRBJ1-2, with 7 bases that match TRBD1. CDR1 is SGDLS, CDR2 YYNGEE, per germline. This CDR3 region has 15 residues. J gave up 4 bases and V 3 bases, and 9 bases lay outside the gene matches. CDR3 DNA: TGTGCCAGCAGCGCCCGACAGGGCCGCGTCTATGGCTACACCTTC. Protein product: CASSARQGRVYGYTF.

This clone was seen just once. This chain connects TRBV27 to TRBJ2-1, with TRBD2 matching 13 bases. CDR3 size: 16 residues. Germline CDR1 MNHEY, CDR2 SMNVEV (reference sequence). Trimming removed 6 bases from V and 6 bases from J; junction bases left unmatched: 8. CDR3 residues: CASRGLAGVLGNEQFF. The CDR3 region has the DNA TGTGCCAGCAGAGGACTAGCGGGAGTTTTAGGCAATGAGCAGTTCTTC.

This chain uses TRBV6-4 with TRBJ2-2; tentative D call: TRBD1 (5 bases). V was pared by 2 bases and J by 5 bases, with 12 bases between. This CDR3 spans 15 amino acids. CDR1 and CDR2 (germline): MRHNA, SNTAGT. The CDR3 DNA is TGTGCCAGCAGTGACGGTCAGGGTGGGACCGGGGAGCTGTTTTTT. Residues: CASSDGQGGTGELFF.

In this sample, this clone turned up a few times. The V and J genes are TRBV4-1 and TRBJ2-7; tentatively, D is TRBD2 (6 bases). V was pared by 1 base and J by 4 bases, with 14 bases between. This CDR3 has 15 amino acids. CDR1 and CDR2 from the germline V gene are MGHRA and YSYEKL. DNA of the CDR3: TGCGCCAGCAGCCAAGTTGCTAGCGCGGGGTACGAGCAGTACTTC. Translated: CASSQVASAGYEQYF.

A few counts support this clone. The rearrangement joins TRBV29-1 to TRBJ1-1, with D perhaps TRBD1 (6 bases). Trimming took 3 bases from V and 9 from J, leaving 14 bases between them. The germline gives CDR1 SQVTM, CDR2 ANQGSEA. The CDR3 has 12 amino acids. The CDR3 loop is CSVEGTGGQAFF. The CDR3 nucleotides read TGCAGCGTTGAGGGTACGGGGGGCCAAGCTTTCTTT.

The chain has TRBV5-4 and TRBJ2-5, with D maybe TRBD2 (5 bases). The J call may be wrong; the DNA end is better matched by TRBJ2-7. In germline, CDR1 is SGHNT, CDR2 YYREEE (reference sequence). The CDR3 consists of 13 residues. The CDR3: CATAEEITYEQYF. The CDR3 coding sequence is TGTGCTACAGCGGAAGAGATAACCTACGAGCAGTACTTC.

This clone was observed a few times. The CDR3 coding sequence is TGTGCCACCCAGGTGGGAACAGGGACTAGCTATGGCTACACCTTC. Its translation: CATQVGTGTSYGYTF. J is TRBJ1-2 and V is TRBV6-9; possibly TRBD1 for D (6 bases). V lost 10 bases, J lost 4 bases, and 22 bases lay in between. The CDR3 loop spans 15 amino acids. Germline loops: CDR1 MNHGY, CDR2 SVAAGI.

The V call is TRBV6-5, the J call TRBJ1-1; D is ambiguous. Germline CDR1 and CDR2: MNHEY and SVGAGI. The CDR3 runs to 13 residues. Trimming shortened V by 5 bases and J by 3 bases, and 10 bases separated the two germline ends. The CDR3 nucleotides read TGTGCCAGCAGTGAAGTCCGGGACACTGAAGCTTTCTTT. Translated, it gives CASSEVRDTEAFF.

In its sample, this clone was seen a few times. This sequence joins TRBV15 and TRBJ1-1; D is perhaps TRBD1 (5 bases). V gave up 4 bases and J gave up 7 bases, with 16 bases separating them. The germline V gene has CDR1 LNHNV and CDR2 YYDKDF (reference sequence). This CDR3 contains 14 residues. The CDR3: CATSISGAHREAFF. The CDR3 coding sequence is TGTGCCACCAGCATCAGCGGGGCCCATCGTGAAGCTTTCTTT.

CDR3 nucleotides: TGTGCCAGCAGTAGAAGCGGGAGACCCTACGAGCAGTACTTC. Protein product: CASSRSGRPYEQYF. This chain uses TRBV6-1 with TRBJ2-7; 8 nucleotides agree with TRBD2. This CDR3 is built from 14 residues. The V segment lost 5 bases and the J segment 2 bases; nucleotides outside the gene matches: 5. Germline lookup yields CDR1 MNHNS and CDR2 SASEGT.

The V and J genes are TRBV7-9 and TRBJ2-7, with TRBD1 identical over 10 bases. J gave up 4 bases and V 2 bases, and 8 bases lay outside the gene matches. Per germline, CDR1 SEHNR and CDR2 FQNEAQ (reference sequence). The CDR3 consists of 16 residues. CDR3 sequence (DNA): TGTGCCAGCAGCTTATCCCCGGACAGGGGGGCATACGAGCAGTACTTC. This codes for CASSLSPDRGAYEQYF.

The rearrangement uses TRBV7-9 and TRBJ2-1; D gene uncertain. The CDR3 spans 17 residues. Germline lookup yields CDR1 SEHNR and CDR2 FQNEAQ (reference sequence). Trimming took 4 bases from V and 4 from J, leaving 20 bases between them. CDR3 protein: CASSSPGLGSLYNEQFF. For the CDR3, the DNA is TGTGCCAGCAGCTCACCGGGTCTTGGCAGCCTATACAATGAGCAGTTCTTC.

The genes are TRBV7-9 and TRBJ1-5; possible D gene TRBD1, 5 bases. The V gene's germline CDR1 is SEHNR and CDR2 FQNEAQ (reference sequence). This CDR3 is 13 amino acids long. V lost 8 bases and J 4 bases, leaving 12 bases between the germline ends. The CDR3 DNA is TGTGCCAGCGGGCAGGGCGAAAATCAGCCCCAGCATTTT. It codes for CASGQGENQPQHF.

The genes are TRBV5-1 and TRBJ2-3; maybe TRBD2 (6 bases). This CDR3 is built from 14 residues. Trimming stripped 4 bases from V and 3 bases from J, with 12 bases between. Germline CDR1 reads SGHRS; CDR2 reads YFSETQ. The CDR3 DNA sequence: TGCGCCAGCAGCCCCACAAGCGGGACAGATACGCAGTATTTT. It translates to CASSPTSGTDTQYF.

This clone appeared a few times. J is TRBJ2-5 and V is TRBV27; TRBD1 might be the D (5 bases). The CDR3 contains 14 residues. V was clipped by 1 base and J by 2 bases, with 8 bases between them. Germline V CDR1 and CDR2: MNHEY, SMNVEV (reference sequence). The CDR3 DNA is TGTGCCAGCAGTTTATGGGGCAGTCAAGAGACCCAGTACTTC. Protein: CASSLWGSQETQYF.

There are a few counts of this clone. V and J are TRBV5-6 and TRBJ1-2; TRBD1 matches 8 bases. This CDR3 spans 13 amino acids. Germline-derived CDR1 and CDR2 are SGHDT and YYEEEE. The ends lost 4 bases at V and 5 bases at J; junction bases unmatched: 4. The CDR3 sequence is CASSLGQVYGYTF. Here the CDR3 DNA reads TGTGCCAGCAGCCTGGGACAGGTTTATGGCTACACCTTC.

This clone was counted a few times. Other nucleotide sequences in the sample specify the same CDR3. The chain has TRBV19 and TRBJ2-3, with TRBD2 matching 7 bases. Unmatched junction bases numbered 7, after V lost 4 bases and J lost 3 bases. This CDR3 has 15 residues. CDR1 and CDR2 from the germline V gene are LNHDA and SQIVND (reference sequence). The CDR3 bases are TGTGCCAGTAGTAAGAAGCGGGGCGGGACAGATACGCAGTATTTT. Its translation: CASSKKRGGTDTQYF.

The gene calls are TRBV28 and TRBJ2-2; 8 bases agree with TRBD1. The CDR3 is 17 residues long. The V gene's germline CDR1 is MDHEN and CDR2 SYDVKM. V shed 5 bases, J shed 10 bases, and the junction held 18 bases outside the gene matches. As DNA, the CDR3 is TGTGCCAGCAGTCCAGATCATTTGACAGGGGTAGGGGCGGAGCTGTTTTTT. As protein: CASSPDHLTGVGAELFF.

The chain employs TRBV6-5 and TRBJ2-3, with D possibly being TRBD1 (5 bases). Trimming took off 10 bases at V and 2 bases at J, with 19 bases between the two ends. CDR3 size: 15 residues. Per the germline V gene, CDR1 is MNHEY and CDR2 is SVGAGI. In nucleotides, the CDR3 is TGTGCCACTACCGCAGGGATAACACACACAGATACGCAGTATTTT. Amino acid sequence: CATTAGITHTDTQYF.

The V and J genes are TRBV6-5 and TRBJ1-2; TRBD1 might be the D (6 bases). In germline, CDR1 is MNHEY, CDR2 SVGAGI. CDR3 length: 13 residues. Trimming removed 1 base from V and 6 bases from J, with 9 bases in between. The CDR3 region is CASSYYGGHGYTF. CDR3 DNA: TGTGCCAGCAGTTACTACGGGGGCCATGGCTACACCTTC.

The rearrangement uses TRBV2 and TRBJ2-2, with D perhaps matching TRBD1 (5 bases). CDR3 length: 15 amino acids. CDR1 and CDR2 from the germline V gene are SNHLY and FYNNEI. The V end lost 9 bases, the J end lost 3 bases, and 17 bases lay between the germline ends. This CDR3 is CASVRGQTYTGELFF. CDR3 nucleotides: TGTGCCAGTGTTAGAGGACAAACCTACACCGGGGAGCTGTTTTTT.

This clone has more than one count but fewer than ten. V is TRBV28 and J is TRBJ2-3, with D possibly being TRBD1 (6 bases). Germline V CDR1 and CDR2: MDHEN, SYDVKM. The V and J ends lost 2 bases and 1 base respectively, with 16 bases between them. This CDR3 has 17 amino acids. CDR3 protein: CASSLSTAGAGTDTQYF. CDR3 in DNA: TGTGCCAGCAGTTTAAGCACTGCAGGGGCCGGCACAGATACGCAGTATTTT. The full variable domain, completed using reference TRBV28 and TRBJ2-3, is DVKVTQSSRYLVKRTGEKVFLECVQDMDHENMFWYRQDPGLGLRLIYFSYDVKMKEKGDIPEGYSVSREKKERFSLILESASTNQTSMYLCASSLSTAGAGTDTQYFGPGTRLTVL.

This chain uses TRBV15 with TRBJ2-2, with 7 bases matching TRBD1. This CDR3 has 15 residues. Per germline, CDR1 LNHNV and CDR2 YYDKDF (reference sequence). Trimming at V came to 1 base and at J to 5 bases, leaving 4 bases not matched to a gene. CDR3 protein: CATSRAQGWTGELFF. Written as DNA, the CDR3 is TGTGCCACCAGCAGAGCACAGGGGTGGACCGGGGAGCTGTTTTTT.